One and the same sample provided the 16 T cell receptor beta chains below, sequenced in a study of CXCR3-negative and CXCR3-positive naive CD8 T cells. UMI-labeled 5' RACE TRB cDNA libraries were prepared from the cells. Following a re-call of the 5' RACE reads, TCRdb has one entry per CDR3 protein and lacks DNA. The listing records approximately 98,000 distinct CDR3 sequences. General study findings and limits: CXCR3-positive naive cells had TRB CDR3s that were more hydrophobic than CXCR3-negative naive cells had.

Their target antigens are unknown. The sequenced sample consisted of naive CXCR3+ CD8+ T cells from blood. The subset: CD45RO-CCR7+CD27+CD95- naive CD8+ T cells expressing CXCR3 (TNR3+). Source of these receptors: a human donor in good health. Some clones in this sample may be carry-over from other donors' samples.

CDR3 sequence reads: CASSGDRVGETQYF. The rearrangement uses TRBV12-3 or TRBV12-4 and TRBJ2-5; TCRdb picks TRBD1, but there is no DNA to check that call. The CDR3 runs 14 residues.

The chain has TRBV14 and TRBJ2-3. Germline CDR1 SGHDN, CDR2 FVKESK. The CDR3 spans 13 residues. The CDR3 is CASGPSSRDTQYF.

The rearrangement joins TRBV5-1 to TRBJ1-4; TCRdb's D call, TRBD1, is unchecked because there is no DNA. This CDR3 is built from 17 residues. Germline CDR1 is SGHRS and CDR2 is YFSETQ. The CDR3 sequence: CASSLAAPTRLNEKLFF.

The chain couples TRBV28 to TRBJ2-7; lacking DNA, the TRBD1 call made by TCRdb goes unchecked. CDR1 and CDR2 (germline): MDHEN, SYDVKM. The CDR3 totals 14 residues. CDR3 loop: CASRFPGQTYEQYF.

The chain joins TRBV18 to TRBJ2-3. The CDR3 length is 14 residues. Germline V gene lookup returns CDR1 KGHSH and CDR2 LQKENI. Here the CDR3 reads CASSPDGFTDTQYF.

J is TRBJ1-1 and V is TRBV4-3; TCRdb's D gene call, TRBD1, goes unchecked for lack of DNA. The germline gives CDR1 LGHNA, CDR2 YSLEER. This CDR3 is built from 14 residues. CDR3 protein: CASRQGVLNTEAFF.

The genes are TRBV6-6 and TRBJ2-4. CDR1 and CDR2 (germline): MNHNY, SVGAGI (reference sequence). The CDR3 has 15 residues. The CDR3 loop is CASSPLESGKNIQYF.

This sequence joins TRBV29-1 and TRBJ1-3. The CDR3 is made up of 13 amino acids. The germline V gene encodes CDR1 SQVTM and CDR2 ANQGSEA. Here the CDR3 reads CSVEGDSRNTIYF.

The V gene is TRBV10-3, the J gene TRBJ2-7; TCRdb picks TRBD1, but there is no DNA to check that call. Germline-derived CDR1 and CDR2 are ENHRY and SYGVKD. The CDR3 spans 13 residues. The CDR3 reads CAITTGGTYEQYF.

This rearrangement joins TRBV27 to TRBJ2-7; TCRdb's D call, TRBD2, is unchecked because there is no DNA. In germline, CDR1 is MNHEY, CDR2 SMNVEV (reference sequence). The CDR3 is made up of 14 amino acids. The CDR3 sequence: CASSLTGTSREQYF.

The rearrangement uses TRBV4-3 and TRBJ1-2. The CDR3 contains 14 residues. Germline loops: CDR1 LGHNA, CDR2 YSLEER. The CDR3 region is CASSQDRTNYGYTF.

The chain joins TRBV29-1 to TRBJ2-3. Germline lookup yields CDR1 SQVTM and CDR2 ANQGSEA. The CDR3 sequence is 11 residues long. CDR3 sequence reads: CSVEDGDTQYF.

V and J are TRBV10-3 and TRBJ2-7. The CDR3 loop spans 13 amino acids. Germline CDR1 is ENHRY and CDR2 is SYGVKD. CDR3 sequence reads: CAMGRGGSYEQYF.

The chain has TRBV28 and TRBJ2-5; TCRdb's D gene call, TRBD2, goes unchecked for lack of DNA. This CDR3 spans 12 amino acids. Germline assignment: CDR1 MDHEN and CDR2 SYDVKM. This chain's CDR3 is CASSFPEGTQYF.

The rearrangement joins TRBV13 to TRBJ2-7. Germline values: CDR1 PRHDT, CDR2 FYEKMQ (reference sequence). CDR3 size: 15 residues. The CDR3 here is CASSPRLGASYEQNF.

V and J are TRBV20-1 and TRBJ1-2; the TRBD1 assignment by TCRdb is unverifiable without DNA. The CDR3 is 15 amino acids. CDR1 and CDR2 (germline): DFQATT, SNEGSKA (reference sequence). The chain's CDR3 is CSARDLTGENYGYTF.